Listed here are 27 T cell receptor beta chains from one sample, sequenced in a study of beta chain features in type 1 diabetes. Notes on the study in general: Patients with Type 1 diabetes showed moderately but significantly shorter TCRB CDR3s in all four CD4+ subsets.

Their antigens remain unidentified. The study reverse transcribed the entire isolated RNA, so it sequenced expressed TCRB transcripts. Sequencing used immunoSEQ multiplex PCR; TCRdb keeps in-frame clones, though not all of them. The data hold 130,000 to 150,000 clones, with more than 10% observed a single time. Sequencing was performed on central memory CD4+ T cells from blood. These TCRs come from a man between 18 and 29 years old with type 1 diabetes.

The rearrangement uses TRBV5-1 and TRBJ2-7; 7 bases are a match to TRBD1. There are 17 residues in the CDR3. J lost 3 bases, V lost 7 bases, and 19 bases had no gene match. Germline V gene sequence: CDR1 SGHRS, CDR2 YFSETQ. Here the CDR3 DNA reads TGCGCCAGCTATCCCTGGCCCCGACAGGGAATAAACTACGAGCAGTACTTC. This codes for CASYPWPRQGINYEQYF.

This clone was counted between two and nine times. The rearrangement links TRBV5-1 to TRBJ2-5; D possibly corresponds to TRBD2 (7 bases). The V and J ends lost 4 bases and 4 bases respectively, with 17 bases between them. This CDR3 is built from 15 residues. CDR1 and CDR2 (germline): SGHRS, YFSETQ. CDR3 amino acids: CASSLGAGAGETQYF. DNA of the CDR3: TGCGCCAGCAGCCTCGGGGCGGGGGCCGGAGAGACCCAGTACTTC.

The chain uses TRBV20-1 and TRBJ1-6; D remains unclear. This CDR3 region has 10 residues. CDR1 is DFQATT and CDR2 is SNEGSKA in the germline V gene (reference sequence). Trimming stripped 1 base from V and 14 bases from J, with 6 bases between. CDR3 sequence (DNA): TGCAGTGCTAGAGTGAACACCCTCCACTTT. It specifies CSARVNTLHF.

This chain connects TRBV14 to TRBJ1-6; 8 bases are a match to TRBD1. After removal of 0 bases from V and 10 bases from J, the junction contained 8 bases not matched to a gene. The CDR3 runs 16 residues. Germline CDR1 reads SGHDN; CDR2 reads FVKESK. The CDR3 here is CASSQDPDRGYSPLHF. CDR3 DNA: TGTGCCAGCAGCCAAGACCCCGACAGGGGTTACTCACCCCTCCACTTT.

This clone has a single count. The genes are TRBV9 and TRBJ1-4; 7 nucleotides line up with TRBD1. The germline CDR1 and CDR2 sequences are SGDLS and YYNGEE. The CDR3 length is 14 residues. Germline trimming cut 6 bases from V and 4 bases from J; bases unmatched to any gene: 6. CDR3 loop: CASTAGQYNEKLFF. The CDR3 nucleotides read TGTGCCAGCACCGCGGGACAGTATAATGAAAAACTGTTTTTT.

This clone was detected a few times. The chain links TRBV15 to TRBJ2-5, with D uncertain. The V gene lost 1 base and the J gene lost 2 bases, with 8 bases spanning the gap. The V gene's germline CDR1 is LNHNV and CDR2 YYDKDF (reference sequence). This CDR3 has 14 residues. CDR3 sequence: CATSRALQQETQYF. CDR3 sequence (DNA): TGTGCCACCAGCAGAGCTCTTCAACAAGAGACCCAGTACTTC.

There are a few counts of this clone. The identical CDR3 is also encoded by other nucleotide sequences in the sample. V gene TRBV10-3 combines with J gene TRBJ2-7, with a weak D call TRBD2 (5 bases). This CDR3 is 12 amino acids long. From germline, CDR1 is ENHRY and CDR2 SYGVKD. V was pared by 10 bases and J by 5 bases, with 15 bases between. CDR3 bases: TGTGCCACGGGTGGGTCGGGGAACGAGCAGTACTTC. It encodes CATGGSGNEQYF.

This clone showed up just a few times. J is TRBJ2-6 and V is TRBV9, with 8 bases identical to TRBD2. The CDR3 has 17 amino acids. Trimming took 0 bases from V and 8 from J; bases not matched to a gene: 10. CDR1 and CDR2 (germline): SGDLS, YYNGEE. The CDR3 sequence: CASSVAFSGEWSNVLTF. CDR3 coding DNA: TGTGCCAGCAGCGTAGCCTTTAGCGGGGAGTGGTCCAACGTCCTGACTTTC.

The CDR3 DNA reads as TGTGCCAGCAGTACAGAATCGAACACTGAAGCTTTCTTT. Translating it yields CASSTESNTEAFF. This chain uses TRBV25-1 with TRBJ1-1, with unresolved D. Between the trimmed V and J ends, which lost 5 bases and 1 base, there was a span of 8 bases. This CDR3 contains 13 residues. Germline values: CDR1 MGHDK, CDR2 SYGVNS.

The sample holds a few counts of this clone. The chain is built from TRBV5-1 and TRBJ2-5; maybe TRBD1 (6 bases). V lost 4 bases, J lost 5 bases, and 18 bases lay in between. The CDR3 covers 15 residues. Germline values: CDR1 SGHRS, CDR2 YFSETQ. CDR3 coding DNA: TGCGCCAGCAGCGGGCCGACAGGAGGCAGGGAGACCCAGTACTTC. Protein product: CASSGPTGGRETQYF.

The chain employs TRBV11-2 and TRBJ2-7; perhaps TRBD1 as D (6 bases). From germline, CDR1 is SGHAT and CDR2 FQNNGV. This CDR3 comprises 12 residues. The V end lost 5 bases, the J end lost 4 bases, and 9 bases lay between the germline ends. The CDR3 sequence: CASSEGGYEQYF. In DNA, the CDR3 is TGTGCCAGCAGCGAAGGGGGATACGAGCAGTACTTC.

V and J are TRBV7-8 and TRBJ1-5, with 8 positions matching TRBD1. Germline V CDR1 and CDR2: SGHVS, FQNEAQ. The CDR3 loop spans 17 amino acids. Germline trimming cut 1 base from V and 6 bases from J; bases unmatched to any gene: 11. The CDR3 region is CASSLEGGQGVFQPQHF. The CDR3 region has the DNA TGTGCCAGCAGCTTAGAGGGCGGACAGGGAGTTTTTCAGCCCCAGCATTTT.

V usage is TRBV29-1 and J usage is TRBJ1-4; D not certain. Germline V CDR1 and CDR2: SQVTM, ANQGSEA. Deletions cut 6 bases from V and 5 bases from J, with 13 bases between. The CDR3 covers 13 residues. The CDR3 is CSVTERANEKLFF. CDR3 nucleotide sequence: TGCAGCGTGACGGAAAGGGCCAATGAAAAACTGTTTTTT. The full variable domain, its missing parts supplied by reference TRBV29-1 and TRBJ1-4, is SAVISQKPSRDICQRGTSLTIQCQVDSQVTMMFWYRQQPGQSLTLIATANQGSEATYESGFVIDKFPISRPNLTFSTLTVSNMSPEDSSIYLCSVTERANEKLFFGSGTQLSVL.

This clone was detected a few times. V is TRBV11-1 and J is TRBJ2-2, with 7 nucleotides matching TRBD1. The CDR3 extends over 13 amino acids. Unmatched junction bases numbered 6, after V lost 5 bases and J lost 9 bases. Germline V gene data show CDR1 as SGHAT and CDR2 as FQDESV (reference sequence). CDR3 loop: CASSVDRLRELFF. The CDR3 DNA reads TGTGCCAGCAGCGTGGACAGGCTCCGGGAGCTGTTTTTT.

J is TRBJ1-2 and V is TRBV30, with unresolved D. The germline V and J ends were trimmed by 3 bases and 3 bases, with 11 bases remaining between them. The CDR3 totals 13 residues. Germline V lookup: CDR1 GTSNPN, CDR2 SVGIG (reference sequence). CDR3 sequence reads: CAWSPLADYGYTF. Here the CDR3 DNA reads TGTGCCTGGAGCCCACTCGCCGACTATGGCTACACCTTC.

This clone was seen many times. The chain uses TRBV4-2 and TRBJ2-1; 8 bases match TRBD1. The V gene end was trimmed by 5 bases and the J gene end by 2 bases; junction bases not matched to a gene: 8. The germline V gene has CDR1 LGHNA and CDR2 YNFKEQ. The CDR3 is 16 amino acids. Written as DNA, the CDR3 is TGTGCCAGCAGCGGGAGACAGGGGCGAACCTACAATGAGCAGTTCTTC. It encodes CASSGRQGRTYNEQFF.

The CDR3 loop reads CASSAWTANTGELFF. DNA for the CDR3: TGTGCCAGCAGTGCCTGGACAGCTAACACCGGGGAGCTGTTTTTT. The chain carries TRBV6-5 and TRBJ2-2, with D perhaps matching TRBD1 (6 bases). Germline CDR1 reads MNHEY; CDR2 reads SVGAGI. V shed 5 bases and J shed 2 bases, with 12 bases lying between them. The CDR3 spans 15 residues.

This clone turned up a few times. J is TRBJ2-7 and V is TRBV9; D possibly uses TRBD1 or TRBD2 (7 bases each). With 3 bases removed from V and 1 base from J, the gap between germline ends came to 11 bases. CDR3 length: 14 amino acids. CDR1 and CDR2 from the germline V gene are SGDLS and YYNGEE. The CDR3 DNA reads TGTGCCAGCAGCGGGCAGGGGGGGTCCTACGAGCAGTACTTC. Amino acids: CASSGQGGSYEQYF.

This clone was seen a few times. J is TRBJ2-1 and V is TRBV5-1; 7 bases fit TRBD1. Germline V gives CDR1 SGHRS, CDR2 YFSETQ. V lost 4 bases, J lost 8 bases, and 12 bases stayed unmatched. The CDR3 has 15 residues. The CDR3 bases are TGCGCCAGCAGCACAACAGGGGTAAGAGGGGATGAGCAGTTCTTC. Translation: CASSTTGVRGDEQFF.

The genes are TRBV2 and TRBJ1-1, with no clear D. Between the trimmed V and J ends, which lost 7 bases and 4 bases, there was a span of 7 bases. This CDR3 has 11 residues. Germline V gene lookup returns CDR1 SNHLY and CDR2 FYNNEI. This chain's CDR3 is CASTESTEAFF. As DNA, the CDR3 is TGTGCCAGCACCGAGTCCACTGAAGCTTTCTTT.

The V and J genes are TRBV5-1 and TRBJ2-5, with a possible D match to TRBD1 (5 bases). Germline CDR1 is SGHRS and CDR2 is YFSETQ. Trimming left V 7 bases short and J 1 base short, with 14 bases between. This CDR3 is 14 amino acids long. This CDR3 is CASASQGSQETQYF. The CDR3 region has the DNA TGCGCCAGCGCTTCCCAGGGTTCCCAAGAGACCCAGTACTTC.

The table lists this clone with a few counts. The genes are TRBV28 and TRBJ1-5, with 9 bases aligning to TRBD1. The length of the CDR3 is 15 residues. CDR1 and CDR2 from the germline V gene are MDHEN and SYDVKM. J lost 4 bases, V lost 3 bases, and 4 bases had no gene match. The CDR3 nucleotides are TGTGCCAGCAGTTTGGGGACAGGGATGAATCAGCCCCAGCATTTT. This translates into CASSLGTGMNQPQHF.

The V and J genes are TRBV7-2 and TRBJ1-1; 7 nucleotides match TRBD1. In germline, CDR1 is SGHTA, CDR2 FQGNSA. With 5 bases clipped from V and 2 bases from J, the junction kept 5 bases outside the gene matches. The CDR3 extends over 14 amino acids. The CDR3 DNA is TGTGCCAGCAGCCTTTGGACAGGTAACACTGAAGCTTTCTTT. This gives the protein CASSLWTGNTEAFF.

This clone was detected a few times. The CDR3 DNA sequence: TGTGCCAGCAGCCACCAATGGAACACTGAAGCTTTCTTT. It is translated as CASSHQWNTEAFF. This rearrangement joins TRBV5-5 to TRBJ1-1; D is unclear. CDR1 SGHKS and CDR2 YYEKEE come from the germline V gene (reference sequence). V was clipped by 4 bases and J by 1 base, with 8 bases between them. The CDR3 has 13 amino acids.

The chain employs TRBV11-3 and TRBJ2-3; D remains ambiguous. V was shortened by 6 bases and J by 5 bases, with 12 bases between the two germline ends. The CDR3 is 13 amino acids. The germline V gene has CDR1 SGHNT and CDR2 YENEEA. The CDR3 DNA sequence: TGTGCCAGCAGTAATGGGGTACAAGATACGCAGTATTTT. This sequence encodes CASSNGVQDTQYF.

The CDR3 DNA reads TGTGCCTGGAGCGACATAGCGGGGGGTTACACAGATACGCAGTATTTT. The encoded protein is CAWSDIAGGYTDTQYF. This chain uses TRBV30 with TRBJ2-3; 10 bases agree with TRBD2. CDR3 size: 16 residues. The germline V gene has CDR1 GTSNPN and CDR2 SVGIG (reference sequence). After removal of 3 bases from V and 2 bases from J, the junction contained 8 bases not matched to a gene.

This clone has a handful of counts. The gene calls are TRBV27 and TRBJ2-7; D may be TRBD2 (6 bases). Trimming removed 6 bases from V and 0 bases from J, with 12 bases in between. The CDR3 consists of 14 residues. Looked up from germline, CDR1 is MNHEY and CDR2 is SMNVEV (reference sequence). The CDR3 nucleotides read TGTGCCAGCAGGACTCCGGGGGTCTCCTACGAGCAGTACTTC. Translation: CASRTPGVSYEQYF.